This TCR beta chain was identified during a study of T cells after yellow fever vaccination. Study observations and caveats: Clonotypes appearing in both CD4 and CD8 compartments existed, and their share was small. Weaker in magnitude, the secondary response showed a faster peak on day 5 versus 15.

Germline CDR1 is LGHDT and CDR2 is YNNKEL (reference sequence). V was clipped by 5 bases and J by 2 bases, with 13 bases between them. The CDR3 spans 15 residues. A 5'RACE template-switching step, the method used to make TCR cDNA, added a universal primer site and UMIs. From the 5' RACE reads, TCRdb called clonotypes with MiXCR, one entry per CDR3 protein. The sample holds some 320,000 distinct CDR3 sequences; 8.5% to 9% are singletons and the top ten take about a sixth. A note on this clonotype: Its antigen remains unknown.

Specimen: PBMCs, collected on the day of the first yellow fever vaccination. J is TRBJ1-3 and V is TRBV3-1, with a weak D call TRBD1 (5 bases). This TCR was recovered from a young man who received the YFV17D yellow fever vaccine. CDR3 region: CASSDNPGPGNTIYF. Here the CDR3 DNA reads TGTGCCAGCAGCGACAATCCGGGGCCTGGAAACACCATATATTTT.